The 10 T cell receptor beta chains below were found in one sample sequenced in a study of T cells after yellow fever vaccination. In TCRdb, the 5' RACE reads were re-called with MiXCR into one record per CDR3 protein. The table records about 130,000 distinct CDR3 sequences, 7.5% to 10% of them present only once. The input for sequencing was CD8+ T cells sorted from PBMCs, taken on the day of the yellow fever booster vaccination. These receptors originate from a man aged 18 to 29 who received the YFV17D yellow fever vaccine.

This clonotype has more than one count but fewer than ten. The V call is TRBV4-3, the J call TRBJ2-3, with 13 bases identical to TRBD2. This CDR3 is 18 amino acids long. J was trimmed by 2 bases and V by 1 base; bases with no gene match: 6. Germline V gives CDR1 LGHNA, CDR2 YSLEER. The CDR3 DNA is TGCGCCAGCAGCCAAGGGCAGACTAGCGGGGGGTCCACAGATACGCAGTATTTT. It specifies CASSQGQTSGGSTDTQYF.

This clonotype was counted ten times or more. The V gene is TRBV7-9, the J gene TRBJ2-7; unclear D gene. The CDR3 is made up of 12 amino acids. From germline, CDR1 is SEHNR and CDR2 FQNEAQ (reference sequence). Trimming stripped 1 base from V and 2 bases from J, with 3 bases between. The CDR3 DNA sequence: TGTGCCAGCAGCTTAGACCCCTACGAGCAGTACTTC. It codes for CASSLDPYEQYF. The full variable domain, completed using reference TRBV7-9 and TRBJ2-7, is DTGVSQNPRHKITKRGQNVTFRCDPISEHNRLYWYRQTLGQGPEFLTYFQNEAQLEKSRLLSDRFSAERPKGSFSTLEIQRTEQGDSAMYLCASSLDPYEQYFGPGTRLTVT.

At least ten counts were recorded for this clonotype. The V gene is TRBV2, the J gene TRBJ2-7, with D maybe TRBD2 (5 bases). The germline V and J ends were trimmed by 2 bases and 6 bases, with 14 bases remaining between them. Germline V CDR1 and CDR2: SNHLY, FYNNEI. The CDR3 has 14 amino acids. The CDR3 DNA sequence: TGTGCCAGCAGTGAATTTTACGGGGTTGGCGAGCAGTACTTC. This encodes CASSEFYGVGEQYF. Drawing the rest from reference TRBV2 and TRBJ2-7, the complete variable domain is EPEVTQTPSHQVTQMGQEVILRCVPISNHLYFYWYRQILGQKVEFLVSFYNNEISEKSEIFDDQFSVERPDGSNFTLKIRSTKLEDSAMYFCASSEFYGVGEQYFGPGTRLTVT.

The chain couples TRBV20-1 to TRBJ2-3, with TRBD2 matching 9 bases. Per the germline V gene, CDR1 is DFQATT and CDR2 is SNEGSKA (reference sequence). This CDR3 spans 17 amino acids. J gave up 2 bases and V 6 bases, and 15 bases lay outside the gene matches. The CDR3 region is CSALSGPKRGVTDTQYF. The CDR3, as DNA: TGCAGTGCACTTTCTGGCCCAAAGCGGGGGGTCACAGATACGCAGTATTTT.

The chain has TRBV6-2 or TRBV6-3 and TRBJ2-3; 10 nucleotides agree with TRBD2. The CDR3 is 17 residues long. Germline lookup yields CDR1 MNHEY and CDR2 SVGEGT. V was clipped by 2 bases and J by 2 bases; unmatched bases: 7. The CDR3 sequence is CASSYRGLAASTDTQYF. The DNA of the CDR3 is TGTGCCAGCAGTTACAGAGGACTAGCGGCCTCCACAGATACGCAGTATTTT.

The table lists this clonotype with many counts. This rearrangement joins TRBV9 to TRBJ2-1, with 8 nucleotides matching TRBD2. J was trimmed by 5 bases and V by 4 bases; bases with no gene match: 11. CDR1 and CDR2 from the germline V gene are SGDLS and YYNGEE. This CDR3 is built from 16 residues. CDR3: CASSSFGRGINNEQFF. The CDR3 bases are TGTGCCAGCAGCTCTTTCGGGAGGGGGATAAACAATGAGCAGTTCTTC.

This chain links TRBV6-2 or TRBV6-3 with TRBJ1-1; D remains ambiguous. CDR1 is MNHEY and CDR2 is SVGEGT in the germline V gene. This CDR3 has 13 amino acids. Between the trimmed V and J ends, which lost 3 bases and 3 bases, there was a span of 8 bases. CDR3 in DNA: TGTGCCAGCAGTTATGGCAGGCACACTGAAGCTTTCTTT. Its protein product is CASSYGRHTEAFF.

The table lists this clonotype with many counts. The CDR3 nucleotides are TGTGCCAGCAGTACTAGCGAGACCTACGAGCAGTACGTC. This gives the protein CASSTSETYEQYV. V gene TRBV6-2 or TRBV6-3 combines with J gene TRBJ2-7, with TRBD2 matching over 7 bases. V shed 5 bases, J shed 2 bases, and the junction held 3 bases outside the gene matches. The CDR3 consists of 13 residues. The germline V gene encodes CDR1 MNHEY and CDR2 SVGEGT.

This clonotype occurred many times. The chain's CDR3 is CASSKAGSSYEQYF. In DNA form, the CDR3 reads TGTGCCAGCAGCAAAGCAGGGAGCTCCTACGAGCAGTACTTC. This chain uses TRBV12-3 or TRBV12-4 with TRBJ2-7; D is tentatively TRBD1 or TRBD2 (5 bases each). Trimming shortened V by 6 bases and J by 0 bases, and 12 bases separated the two germline ends. The CDR3 is 14 amino acids.

The gene calls are TRBV27 and TRBJ2-1; tentative D call: TRBD1 (5 bases). V was clipped by 2 bases and J by 6 bases, with 8 bases between them. The CDR3 length is 13 residues. Germline loops: CDR1 MNHEY, CDR2 SMNVEV (reference sequence). The CDR3: CASSLQGSNEQFF. The CDR3 region has the DNA TGTGCCAGCAGTTTACAGGGATCCAATGAGCAGTTCTTC.